This T cell receptor (beta chain) is drawn from a study of long-term antiretroviral therapy in people with HIV. Study-level information: The 2015 immediate-ART recommendation came about a decade after the earliest samples.

This clone has more than one count but fewer than ten. Its cognate antigen is unknown. General study results and limits: HIV repertoires spanned narrower CDR3 length ranges than controls. Pre-ART expanded TRB clones stayed dominant throughout, though often decreasing after ART.

immunoSEQ v3.0 was run at survey level. Target depth was roughly 35,000-55,000 T-cell genomes per sample. Profiled with immunoSEQ multiplex PCR; TCRdb holds only in-frame clones, not every one. The data contain approximately 25,000 clones, 88% of them singletons. V shed 4 bases and J 6 bases; nucleotides not matched to a gene: 15. Germline CDR1 and CDR2: SGHAT and FQNNGV. There are 18 residues in the CDR3. The V and J genes are TRBV11-2 and TRBJ1-5, with 10 bases matching TRBD1. The source is a man aged 25 to 40 with HIV. Here the sequenced sample was unsorted PBMCs, taken about 4.3 years after starting antiretroviral therapy. CDR3 in amino acids: CASSCGQGEPVSCQPQHF. The DNA of the CDR3 is TGTGCCAGCAGCTGCGGACAGGGGGAACCAGTGAGTTGTCAGCCCCAGCATTTT.